These 21 T cell receptor beta chains were all obtained from the same sample, sequenced in a study of CD8 T cells in ankylosing spondylitis. Notes on the study in general: Ankylosing spondylitis blood seemed to carry a telltale TCR beta motif made of fewer than 10 highly homologous variants.

TCRdb itself ran the 5' RACE reads through MiXCR, one entry per CDR3 protein. There are about 500,000 distinct CDR3 sequences in the sample; about 12% occur only once, and almost 7% lies in the top ten. Their antigen targets remain unknown. The material sequenced was blood, either unsorted or a sorted T cell fraction (not recorded which). The receptors stem from a male donor with ankylosing spondylitis.

This clonotype was seen a handful of times. The gene calls are TRBV27 and TRBJ2-3; a possible D gene is TRBD2 (5 bases). Per the germline V gene, CDR1 is MNHEY and CDR2 is SMNVEV (reference sequence). V was trimmed by 2 bases and J by 2 bases, leaving 8 bases between them. The CDR3 totals 14 residues. The CDR3: CASSLKRLTDTQYF. The CDR3 DNA reads TGTGCCAGCAGTTTAAAGCGGCTCACAGATACGCAGTATTTT.

This clonotype was found many times. V usage is TRBV12-3 or TRBV12-4 and J usage is TRBJ2-6; D is perhaps TRBD2 (5 bases). The CDR3 contains 17 residues. Trimming removed 5 bases at V and 1 base at J, with 15 bases between. The CDR3 DNA is TGTGCCAGCAGTACCCCGGGATTACCTTCTGGGGCCAACGTCCTGACTTTC. The encoded protein is CASSTPGLPSGANVLTF.

The rearrangement joins TRBV3-1 to TRBJ2-5; possible D gene TRBD2, 6 bases. This CDR3 region has 14 residues. Per germline, CDR1 LGHDT and CDR2 YNNKEL (reference sequence). V dropped 1 base and J dropped 5 bases, with 11 bases sitting between them. This CDR3 is CASSQATSWETQYF. CDR3 bases: TGTGCCAGCAGCCAAGCGACTAGTTGGGAGACCCAGTACTTC.

V is TRBV11-1 and J is TRBJ2-1; D might be TRBD1 or TRBD2, each matching 7 bases. The CDR3 spans 18 residues. V was pared by 5 bases and J by 5 bases, with 25 bases between. Germline lookup yields CDR1 SGHAT and CDR2 FQDESV (reference sequence). In DNA form, the CDR3 reads TGTGCCAGCAGCCAAGGGAGGGGGCGCTTGGGAAAAGACAATGAGCAGTTCTTC. Amino acid sequence: CASSQGRGRLGKDNEQFF. Full variable domain (remainder filled in from reference TRBV11-1 and TRBJ2-1): EAEVAQSPRYKITEKSQAVAFWCDPISGHATLYWYRQILGQGPELLVQFQDESVVDDSQLPKDRFSAERLKGVDSTLKIQPAELGDSAMYLCASSQGRGRLGKDNEQFFGPGTRLTVL.

This clonotype was observed a few times. This rearrangement joins TRBV29-1 to TRBJ2-1, with D perhaps being TRBD1 or TRBD2 (5 bases each). The germline gives CDR1 SQVTM, CDR2 ANQGSEA. V shed 4 bases and J shed 10 bases, with 11 bases lying between them. The CDR3 has 11 amino acids. CDR3 amino acids: CSVGDLREQFF. The DNA for the CDR3 is TGCAGCGTTGGGGACCTCCGGGAGCAGTTCTTC.

The chain combines TRBV21-1 with TRBJ2-1; the D call in the table, TRBD2, was not verified against the DNA. TRBV21-1 is termed a pseudogene. This CDR3 has 16 residues. Here the CDR3 reads CASSTLPGTIYNEQFF. The DNA of the CDR3 is TGTGCCAGCAGCACGCTCCCCGGGACTATCTACAATGAGCAGTTCTTC.

In this sample, this clonotype turned up a few times. The chain uses TRBV18 and TRBJ2-1; D is possibly TRBD1 or TRBD2 (5 bases each). Trimming pared 4 bases from V and 2 bases from J, leaving 15 bases between. Germline CDR1 is KGHSH and CDR2 is LQKENI. CDR3 length: 16 residues. The CDR3 sequence is CASSQSGTATYNEQFF. The CDR3 bases are TGTGCCAGCTCACAGTCTGGGACCGCTACCTACAATGAGCAGTTCTTC.

This clonotype showed up many times. The rearrangement links TRBV27 to TRBJ2-1; tentatively, D is TRBD2 (6 bases). This CDR3 is built from 14 residues. From germline, CDR1 is MNHEY and CDR2 SMNVEV (reference sequence). The V end was cut by 5 bases, the J end by 8 bases, with 16 bases between. This chain's CDR3 is CASSPWTGVDEQFF. Written as DNA, the CDR3 is TGTGCCAGCAGTCCTTGGACGGGGGTGGATGAGCAGTTCTTC.

In its sample, this clonotype was seen many times. This chain joins TRBV15 and TRBJ2-5, with TRBD1 matching over 7 bases. CDR1 is LNHNV, CDR2 YYDKDF, per germline (reference sequence). This CDR3 comprises 15 residues. V gave up 8 bases and J gave up 2 bases; unmatched junction bases: 11. The CDR3 sequence: CATSSHWTGQETQYF. In DNA form, the CDR3 reads TGTGCCACCTCTTCACATTGGACAGGTCAAGAGACCCAGTACTTC.

This clonotype has a single count. V is TRBV20-1 and J is TRBJ2-1; TRBD2 aligns across 13 bases. The CDR3 contains 14 residues. Trimming removed 5 bases from V and 10 bases from J; junction bases left unmatched: 8. Germline V gene data show CDR1 as DFQATT and CDR2 as SNEGSKA (reference sequence). CDR3 loop: CSAGGLAGFGEQFF. DNA for the CDR3: TGCAGTGCTGGGGGACTAGCGGGATTCGGGGAGCAGTTCTTC.

In this sample, this clonotype turned up a few times. This chain joins TRBV5-4 and TRBJ2-3, with D perhaps matching TRBD1 (6 bases). Germline V gene sequence: CDR1 SGHNT, CDR2 YYREEE (reference sequence). The CDR3 covers 15 residues. V lost 4 bases and J lost 2, with 14 bases in between. The CDR3 nucleotides are TGTGCCAGCAGCCACGGACAGCCTGACACAGATACGCAGTATTTT. Its protein is CASSHGQPDTDTQYF.

This clonotype was counted a few times. The rearrangement joins TRBV5-4 to TRBJ1-5, with 9 bases aligning to TRBD1. CDR3 length: 17 residues. Germline V CDR1 and CDR2: SGHNT, YYREEE (reference sequence). V was clipped by 5 bases and J by 0 bases; unmatched bases: 9. The CDR3 DNA is TGTGCCAGCAGTTTGACCGGGACAGGGAATAGCAATCAGCCCCAGCATTTT. Amino acid sequence: CASSLTGTGNSNQPQHF.

This clonotype was recorded only once. The chain joins TRBV20-1 to TRBJ2-5; the match to TRBD2 covers 11 bases. V shed 2 bases, J shed 10 bases, and the junction held 12 bases outside the gene matches. CDR3 size: 15 residues. Germline values: CDR1 DFQATT, CDR2 SNEGSKA (reference sequence). CDR3 region: CSARSLAGDLEGQYF. The CDR3 DNA reads TGCAGTGCTAGATCACTAGCGGGAGACCTAGAGGGCCAGTACTTC.

The CDR3 loop reads CASSLRRLAGYNEQFF. CDR3 DNA sequence: TGTGCCAGCAGCTTAAGGAGACTAGCGGGATACAATGAGCAGTTCTTC. The rearrangement links TRBV7-2 to TRBJ2-1; 11 bases match TRBD2. Trimming cost V 2 bases and J 4 bases; bases outside gene matches: 4. This CDR3 comprises 16 residues. From germline, CDR1 is SGHTA and CDR2 FQGNSA.

This clonotype was seen a few times. The V gene is TRBV25-1, the J gene TRBJ1-3; D is uncertain. V lost 6 bases and J 2 bases, leaving 14 bases between the germline ends. The CDR3 totals 15 residues. Germline V gene lookup returns CDR1 MGHDK and CDR2 SYGVNS. CDR3 bases: TGTGCCAGCAGCGACTCCCGGACTCCTGGAAACACCATATATTTT. Translating gives CASSDSRTPGNTIYF.

This clonotype has only a few counts. This chain connects TRBV4-1 to TRBJ2-2, with D uncertain. The CDR3 is made up of 14 amino acids. Looked up from germline, CDR1 is MGHRA and CDR2 is YSYEKL. V lost 10 bases to trimming and J lost 0 bases, with 12 bases between them. The CDR3 DNA sequence: TGCGCCACCTCGTTGTTCACGAACACCGGGGAGCTGTTTTTT. Its translation: CATSLFTNTGELFF.

The rearrangement uses TRBV29-1 and TRBJ1-2; tentatively, D is TRBD1 (5 bases). There are 12 residues in the CDR3. Deletions cut 7 bases from V and 5 bases from J, with 14 bases between. Germline V lookup: CDR1 SQVTM, CDR2 ANQGSEA. The CDR3 DNA reads TGCAGCGCCCGAGGGAGGGGATATGGCTACACCTTC. Residues: CSARGRGYGYTF. Together with reference TRBV29-1 and TRBJ1-2, the CDR3 gives the full variable domain: SAVISQKPSRDICQRGTSLTIQCQVDSQVTMMFWYRQQPGQSLTLIATANQGSEATYESGFVIDKFPISRPNLTFSTLTVSNMSPEDSSIYLCSARGRGYGYTFGSGTRLTVV.

This clonotype was seen more than once but under ten times. V usage is TRBV29-1 and J usage is TRBJ2-3; 8 nucleotides match TRBD1. This CDR3 has 15 amino acids. V lost 4 bases, J lost 4 bases, and 10 bases stayed unmatched. CDR1 and CDR2 (germline): SQVTM, ANQGSEA. CDR3 DNA: TGCAGCGTTGGGCCGACAGGGGTGATCGCAGATACGCAGTATTTT. Protein product: CSVGPTGVIADTQYF.

The chain recombines TRBV27 with TRBJ1-4; possible D gene TRBD1, 6 bases. This CDR3 has 14 residues. The ends were cut back, 6 bases at V and 8 bases at J, with 16 bases in the middle. CDR1 is MNHEY, CDR2 SMNVEV, per germline (reference sequence). Written as DNA, the CDR3 is TGTGCCAGCAGCGTCGGGGGGGCTTTCGAAAAACTGTTTTTT. It encodes CASSVGGAFEKLFF.

The rearrangement links TRBV15 to TRBJ2-7; 9 bases align to TRBD2. With 0 bases clipped from V and 0 bases from J, the junction kept 12 bases outside the gene matches. The CDR3 runs 19 residues. Germline values: CDR1 LNHNV, CDR2 YYDKDF (reference sequence). This CDR3 reads CATSREVVLAGMSSYEQYF. Here the CDR3 DNA reads TGTGCCACCAGCAGAGAGGTTGTCCTAGCGGGAATGAGCTCCTACGAGCAGTACTTC.

This sequence joins TRBV2 and TRBJ2-5; no firm D call. The CDR3 runs to 13 residues. The V end was cut by 6 bases, the J end by 4 bases, with 12 bases between. CDR1 is SNHLY and CDR2 is FYNNEI in the germline V gene. CDR3 DNA sequence: TGTGCCAGCAGCCTCGGGTGGACAGAGACCCAGTACTTC. Translation: CASSLGWTETQYF.